Listed below are T cell receptor beta chains from one sample, sequenced in a study of cytomegalovirus exposure and HLA in healthy donors. The table came from immunoSEQ multiplex PCR; TCRdb's copy has only in-frame clones and leaves some out. Altogether some 170,000 clones are present, roughly 82% being singletons, with the ten largest covering approximately 1.4%. Source material: PBMCs. The receptors stem from a girl aged 10 to 17 in good health and CMV-seropositive. Each CDR3 is given with its conserved first and last residue. A D gene is named only where the DNA matches it firmly. The size field is filled for only some rows; it gives once, few, many or a size class.

d_call: TRBD1
v_call: TRBV10-3
j_call: TRBJ2-7
clone_size: -
cdr3_aa: CAINTGGYEQYF
cdr3_nt: TGTGCCATCAATACAGGGGGCTACGAGCAGTACTTC

d_call: TRBD1
v_call: TRBV28
j_call: TRBJ2-7
clone_size: -
cdr3_aa: CASSLRGLVVEQYF
cdr3_nt: TGTGCCAGCAGCCTCAGGGGGCTGGTTGTCGAGCAGTACTTC

d_call: -
v_call: TRBV28
j_call: TRBJ2-7
clone_size: once
cdr3_aa: CASSLRVQGGSYEQYF
cdr3_nt: TGTGCCAGCAGTTTAAGAGTTCAGGGAGGCTCCTACGAGCAGTACTTC

d_call: -
v_call: TRBV29-1
j_call: TRBJ1-1
clone_size: -
cdr3_aa: CSVGWGVDTEAFF
cdr3_nt: TGCAGCGTGGGTTGGGGAGTAGACACTGAAGCTTTCTTT

d_call: TRBD2
v_call: TRBV9
j_call: TRBJ2-7
clone_size: -
cdr3_aa: CASSVSRTSGSYEQYF
cdr3_nt: TGTGCCAGCAGCGTAAGTCGGACTAGCGGAAGCTACGAGCAGTACTTC

d_call: -
v_call: TRBV18
j_call: TRBJ2-1
clone_size: few
cdr3_aa: CASSPPTVPDNEQFF
cdr3_nt: TGTGCCAGCTCACCACCTACAGTCCCTGACAATGAGCAGTTCTTC

d_call: TRBD2
v_call: TRBV2
j_call: TRBJ2-3
clone_size: -
cdr3_aa: CASSEAGVRDSTDTQYF
cdr3_nt: TGTGCCAGCAGTGAGGCGGGAGTAAGGGATAGCACAGATACGCAGTATTTT

d_call: -
v_call: TRBV5-8
j_call: TRBJ1-2
clone_size: -
cdr3_aa: CASSLDRDYYGYTF
cdr3_nt: TGTGCCAGCAGCTTGGACAGGGATTACTATGGCTACACCTTC

d_call: -
v_call: TRBV6-5
j_call: TRBJ1-1
clone_size: -
cdr3_aa: CASSYTHKTEAFF
cdr3_nt: TGTGCCAGCAGTTACACCCACAAGACTGAAGCTTTCTTT

d_call: -
v_call: TRBV6-1
j_call: TRBJ1-1
clone_size: -
cdr3_aa: CASSETLRDTEAFF
cdr3_nt: TGTGCCAGCAGTGAAACCCTCAGGGACACTGAAGCTTTCTTT

d_call: -
v_call: TRBV2
j_call: TRBJ1-1
clone_size: few
cdr3_aa: CASSERDGAFTEAFF
cdr3_nt: TGTGCCAGCAGTGAGAGAGATGGGGCGTTCACTGAAGCTTTCTTT

d_call: TRBD1
v_call: TRBV27
j_call: TRBJ2-2
clone_size: -
cdr3_aa: CASSLTWEQGAGELFF
cdr3_nt: TGTGCCAGCAGTTTAACCTGGGAACAGGGGGCCGGGGAGCTGTTTTTT

d_call: TRBD2
v_call: TRBV7-2
j_call: TRBJ2-3
clone_size: -
cdr3_aa: CASSSRGGTDTQYF
cdr3_nt: TGTGCCAGCAGCTCGCGGGGGGGCACAGATACGCAGTATTTT

d_call: -
v_call: TRBV6-5
j_call: TRBJ2-7
clone_size: -
cdr3_aa: CASSRRGSAYEQYF
cdr3_nt: TGTGCCAGCAGTCGGCGCGGCAGTGCCTACGAGCAGTACTTC

d_call: -
v_call: TRBV30
j_call: TRBJ2-6
clone_size: once
cdr3_aa: CAWSVQSSGANVLTF
cdr3_nt: TGTGCCTGGAGTGTACAAAGCTCTGGGGCCAACGTCCTGACTTTC

d_call: -
v_call: TRBV11-2
j_call: TRBJ2-7
clone_size: few
cdr3_aa: CASSLARVNEQYF
cdr3_nt: TGTGCCAGCAGCTTAGCGAGGGTGAACGAGCAGTACTTC

d_call: -
v_call: TRBV6-6
j_call: TRBJ2-1
clone_size: -
cdr3_aa: CASSYSRDGNEQFF
cdr3_nt: TGTGCCAGCAGTTACTCCAGGGATGGGAATGAGCAGTTCTTC

d_call: -
v_call: TRBV9
j_call: TRBJ2-3
clone_size: -
cdr3_aa: CASGASTDTQYF
cdr3_nt: TGCGCGTCAGGCGCTAGCACAGATACGCAGTATTTT

d_call: -
v_call: TRBV5-6
j_call: TRBJ2-1
clone_size: few
cdr3_aa: CASSLGFRATEQFF
cdr3_nt: TGTGCCAGCAGCTTGGGGTTTCGCGCAACTGAGCAGTTCTTC

d_call: -
v_call: TRBV13
j_call: TRBJ1-4
clone_size: -
cdr3_aa: CASRIGRGNEKLFF
cdr3_nt: TGTGCCAGCAGAATAGGACGGGGGAATGAAAAACTGTTTTTT

d_call: -
v_call: TRBV28
j_call: TRBJ2-1
clone_size: -
cdr3_aa: CASSLGGTSYNEQFF
cdr3_nt: TGTGCCAGCAGTTTAGGGGGGACCTCCTACAATGAGCAGTTCTTC

d_call: -
v_call: TRBV9
j_call: TRBJ2-7
clone_size: once
cdr3_aa: CASSVGDTTYEQYF
cdr3_nt: TGTGCCAGCAGCGTAGGGGACACTACCTACGAGCAGTACTTC

d_call: -
v_call: TRBV14
j_call: TRBJ2-3
clone_size: -
cdr3_aa: CASGRVITDTQYF
cdr3_nt: TGTGCCAGCGGCAGGGTGATTACAGATACGCAGTATTTT

d_call: TRBD1
v_call: TRBV7-3
j_call: TRBJ2-7
clone_size: -
cdr3_aa: CASSAGTGVTYEQYF
cdr3_nt: TGTGCCAGCAGCGCGGGGACAGGGGTTACCTACGAGCAGTACTTC

d_call: -
v_call: TRBV9
j_call: TRBJ2-7
clone_size: -
cdr3_aa: CASSPAQGALYEQYF
cdr3_nt: TGTGCCAGCAGCCCGGCCCAAGGGGCCCTCTACGAGCAGTACTTC

d_call: -
v_call: TRBV7-9
j_call: TRBJ1-2
clone_size: once
cdr3_aa: CASSSKSNYGYTF
cdr3_nt: TGTGCCAGCAGCTCAAAATCTAACTATGGCTACACCTTC

d_call: TRBD1
v_call: TRBV6-6
j_call: TRBJ1-6
clone_size: -
cdr3_aa: CASSYVGQGNSPLHF
cdr3_nt: TGTGCCAGCAGTTACGTGGGACAGGGTAATTCACCCCTCCACTTT

d_call: TRBD1
v_call: TRBV28
j_call: TRBJ1-5
clone_size: -
cdr3_aa: CAISGQGPNQPQHF
cdr3_nt: TGTGCCATCTCGGGACAGGGCCCCAATCAGCCCCAGCATTTT

d_call: -
v_call: TRBV5-1
j_call: TRBJ2-7
clone_size: -
cdr3_aa: CASSWNGGPTGTYEQYF
cdr3_nt: TGCGCCAGCAGCTGGAACGGCGGGCCAACCGGGACCTACGAGCAGTACTTC

d_call: TRBD2
v_call: TRBV7-2
j_call: TRBJ2-7
clone_size: few
cdr3_aa: CASSAQWVAGGYYEQYF
cdr3_nt: TGTGCCAGCAGCGCCCAATGGGTAGCGGGGGGGTACTACGAGCAGTACTTC

d_call: TRBD1
v_call: TRBV4-3
j_call: TRBJ2-2
clone_size: -
cdr3_aa: CASSQDPTGGEGGELFF
cdr3_nt: TGCGCCAGCAGCCAAGATCCTACAGGGGGCGAAGGCGGGGAGCTGTTTTTT

d_call: TRBD1
v_call: TRBV11-2
j_call: TRBJ2-1
clone_size: -
cdr3_aa: CASSQGQGGYNEQFF
cdr3_nt: TGTGCCAGCAGCCAGGGACAGGGGGGCTACAATGAGCAGTTCTTC

d_call: -
v_call: TRBV9
j_call: TRBJ1-5
clone_size: -
cdr3_aa: CASRKPTGPNQPQHF
cdr3_nt: TGTGCCAGCAGGAAACCGACAGGACCCAATCAGCCCCAGCATTTT

d_call: -
v_call: TRBV30
j_call: TRBJ1-2
clone_size: few
cdr3_aa: CAWSVLRTVNYGYTF
cdr3_nt: TGTGCCTGGAGTGTCCTAAGGACAGTTAACTATGGCTACACCTTC

d_call: TRBD2
v_call: TRBV5-1
j_call: TRBJ2-5
clone_size: -
cdr3_aa: CASSLKFSGRTSGRETQYF
cdr3_nt: TGCGCCAGCAGCTTGAAGTTTTCGGGTCGGACTAGCGGCAGGGAGACCCAGTACTTC

d_call: -
v_call: TRBV7-2
j_call: TRBJ1-5
clone_size: -
cdr3_aa: CASSPQLGTGRGAQHF
cdr3_nt: TGTGCCAGCAGCCCCCAACTGGGGACGGGGAGGGGGGCCCAGCATTTT

d_call: TRBD2
v_call: TRBV11-2
j_call: TRBJ2-7
clone_size: -
cdr3_aa: CASSSRLAGHYEQYF
cdr3_nt: TGTGCCAGCAGCTCCAGACTAGCGGGGCACTACGAGCAGTACTTC

d_call: TRBD1
v_call: TRBV5-1
j_call: TRBJ1-2
clone_size: -
cdr3_aa: CASSLENPGGNYGYTF
cdr3_nt: TGCGCCAGCAGCTTGGAAAATCCAGGGGGTAACTATGGCTACACCTTC

d_call: -
v_call: TRBV27
j_call: TRBJ1-1
clone_size: few
cdr3_aa: CASSLSRTAEAFF
cdr3_nt: TGTGCCAGCAGTTTATCGCGTACGGCTGAAGCTTTCTTT

d_call: -
v_call: TRBV2
j_call: TRBJ2-5
clone_size: -
cdr3_aa: CASRRTTLLETQYF
cdr3_nt: TGTGCCAGCAGGAGGACTACCCTCCTGGAGACCCAGTACTTC

d_call: TRBD2
v_call: TRBV6-5
j_call: TRBJ2-2
clone_size: -
cdr3_aa: CAGSIAGGPGGELFF
cdr3_nt: TGTGCCGGCAGTATAGCGGGGGGGCCGGGCGGGGAGCTGTTTTTT

d_call: -
v_call: TRBV30
j_call: TRBJ1-3
clone_size: -
cdr3_aa: CAWSPQVLRSSGNTIYF
cdr3_nt: TGTGCCTGGAGTCCACAGGTCCTCCGGTCGTCTGGAAACACCATATATTTT

d_call: -
v_call: TRBV7-9
j_call: TRBJ2-7
clone_size: -
cdr3_aa: CASSRDNSYEQYF
cdr3_nt: TGTGCCAGCAGCCGCGACAACTCCTACGAGCAGTACTTC

d_call: -
v_call: TRBV15
j_call: TRBJ1-5
clone_size: few
cdr3_aa: CATSSHMTDYSNQPQHF
cdr3_nt: TGTGCCACCAGCAGCCATATGACAGATTATAGCAATCAGCCCCAGCATTTT

d_call: -
v_call: TRBV6-5
j_call: TRBJ1-5
clone_size: -
cdr3_aa: CASSYSGGANQPQHF
cdr3_nt: TGTGCCAGCAGTTACTCTGGGGGCGCGAATCAGCCCCAGCATTTT

d_call: -
v_call: TRBV4-2
j_call: TRBJ2-7
clone_size: once
cdr3_aa: CASSLRQESSYEQYF
cdr3_nt: TGTGCCAGCAGCCTGCGACAGGAAAGCTCCTACGAGCAGTACTTC

d_call: -
v_call: TRBV11-3
j_call: TRBJ1-1
clone_size: -
cdr3_aa: CASSLGGNTEAFF
cdr3_nt: TGTGCCAGCAGCTTAGGAGGGAACACTGAAGCTTTCTTT

d_call: -
v_call: TRBV21-1
j_call: TRBJ1-4
clone_size: -
cdr3_aa: CASSSRKGQTNEKLFF
cdr3_nt: TGTGCCAGCAGCTCCCGAAAGGGACAGACTAATGAAAAACTGTTTTTT

d_call: -
v_call: TRBV11-3
j_call: TRBJ2-1
clone_size: few
cdr3_aa: CASSWSGSSYNEQFF
cdr3_nt: TGTGCCAGCAGCTGGTCGGGGAGCTCCTACAATGAGCAGTTCTTC

d_call: -
v_call: TRBV28
j_call: TRBJ2-5
clone_size: -
cdr3_aa: CASSHEETQYF
cdr3_nt: TGTGCCAGCAGCCATGAAGAGACCCAGTACTTC

d_call: -
v_call: TRBV30
j_call: TRBJ2-7
clone_size: -
cdr3_aa: CAWSRDTPYEQYF
cdr3_nt: TGTGCCTGGAGCCGGGACACCCCTTACGAGCAGTACTTC

d_call: TRBD1
v_call: TRBV4-3
j_call: TRBJ1-4
clone_size: -
cdr3_aa: CASSRLGTENEKLFF
cdr3_nt: TGCGCCAGCAGTCGCCTCGGGACAGAGAATGAAAAACTGTTTTTT

d_call: TRBD1
v_call: TRBV2
j_call: TRBJ2-7
clone_size: -
cdr3_aa: CASLTGAEQYF
cdr3_nt: TGTGCCAGCCTGACAGGGGCCGAGCAGTACTTC

d_call: TRBD1
v_call: TRBV18
j_call: TRBJ1-4
clone_size: -
cdr3_aa: CASSPGDRNEKLFF
cdr3_nt: TGTGCCAGCTCACCAGGGGACAGGAACGAAAAACTGTTTTTT

d_call: TRBD2
v_call: TRBV15
j_call: TRBJ2-5
clone_size: once
cdr3_aa: CATSNYPRLAGFRETQYF
cdr3_nt: TGTGCCACCAGCAACTACCCCAGACTAGCGGGATTTAGGGAGACCCAGTACTTC

d_call: TRBD1
v_call: TRBV10-3
j_call: TRBJ2-7
clone_size: few
cdr3_aa: CAISHPGTGIHEQYF
cdr3_nt: TGTGCCATCAGCCACCCCGGGACAGGGATCCACGAGCAGTACTTC

d_call: -
v_call: TRBV28
j_call: TRBJ1-5
clone_size: once
cdr3_aa: CASSLEVSSNQPQHF
cdr3_nt: TGTGCCAGCAGTTTAGAGGTTTCTAGCAATCAGCCCCAGCATTTT

d_call: -
v_call: TRBV28
j_call: TRBJ2-5
clone_size: -
cdr3_aa: CASSLSEETQYF
cdr3_nt: TGTGCCAGCAGTTTATCCGAGGAGACCCAGTACTTC